Shown below are 21 T cell receptor beta chains from a single sample sequenced in a study of cytomegalovirus exposure and HLA in healthy donors. Data came from immunoSEQ multiplex PCR; TCRdb stores just in-frame clones and leaves some out. The repertoire holds 150,000 to 250,000 clones, with roughly 81% as singletons. Sequenced input: PBMCs. The receptors come from a woman aged 25 to 39 in good health and CMV-seronegative.

This clone was seen only a few times. The gene calls are TRBV6-5 and TRBJ1-6, with D hard to call. Trimming took off 2 bases at V and 8 bases at J, with 10 bases between the two ends. Germline V gene sequence: CDR1 MNHEY, CDR2 SVGAGI. The CDR3 is made up of 14 amino acids. CDR3 sequence: CASSYGRRDSPLHF. DNA for the CDR3: TGTGCCAGCAGTTACGGCAGGCGAGATTCACCCCTCCACTTT.

This chain uses TRBV14 with TRBJ2-6, with 7 bases lining up with TRBD1. Trimming removed 3 bases from V and 0 bases from J; junction bases left unmatched: 8. Germline CDR1 SGHDN, CDR2 FVKESK. The CDR3 runs to 18 residues. The DNA for the CDR3 is TGTGCCAGCAGCCACCGTATAGGGGGCCCCTCTGGGGCCAACGTCCTGACTTTC. As protein: CASSHRIGGPSGANVLTF.

This sequence joins TRBV5-1 and TRBJ1-1; 10 nucleotides agree with TRBD1. Germline V gene data show CDR1 as SGHRS and CDR2 as YFSETQ. The junction had 6 bases not matched to a gene; V was cut back by 0 bases and J by 4 bases. This CDR3 has 16 residues. Written as DNA, the CDR3 is TGCGCCAGCAGCTTGGCTCAGACAGGGGGCATCACTGAAGCTTTCTTT. Translation: CASSLAQTGGITEAFF.

The chain uses TRBV7-9 and TRBJ1-5; the D is unclear. CDR1 is SEHNR, CDR2 FQNEAQ, per germline (reference sequence). This CDR3 comprises 14 residues. V was shortened by 5 bases and J by 1 base, with 9 bases between the two germline ends. As DNA, the CDR3 is TGTGCCAGCAGCACCCGGAGCAGCAATCAGCCCCAGCATTTT. It translates to CASSTRSSNQPQHF.

The rearrangement uses TRBV5-6 and TRBJ2-1; TRBD2 matches at 9 bases. CDR3 size: 16 residues. Germline V gene sequence: CDR1 SGHDT, CDR2 YYEEEE. Unmatched junction bases numbered 11, after V lost 4 bases and J lost 6 bases. CDR3 sequence (DNA): TGTGCCAGCAGCCCCCCCTCGCGGGGGGGCCTCAATGAGCAGTTCTTC. It translates to CASSPPSRGGLNEQFF.

The chain has TRBV27 and TRBJ2-3, with 7 nucleotides matching TRBD2. The ends lost 3 bases at V and 2 bases at J; junction bases unmatched: 8. CDR1 and CDR2 (germline): MNHEY, SMNVEV (reference sequence). CDR3 length: 16 residues. The CDR3 sequence is CASSFTRTSATDTQYF. Here the CDR3 DNA reads TGTGCCAGCAGTTTCACCCGAACTAGCGCCACAGATACGCAGTATTTT.

J is TRBJ2-7 and V is TRBV4-1, with D tentatively TRBD1 (7 bases). The germline gives CDR1 MGHRA, CDR2 YSYEKL. V lost 3 bases and J 6 bases, leaving 24 bases between the germline ends. The CDR3 extends over 17 amino acids. For the CDR3, the DNA is TGCGCCAGCAGCCATCCCCAAGCCGGAGGGGGCAATCCCGAGCAGTACTTC. It yields the protein CASSHPQAGGGNPEQYF.

The DNA for the CDR3 is TGTGCCAGCAGCCGGTTGGGACAGGGGGGAAACGAGCAGTACTTC. It translates to CASSRLGQGGNEQYF. This chain uses TRBV28 with TRBJ2-7, with TRBD1 matching over 11 bases. The CDR3 loop spans 15 amino acids. The trim removed 6 bases at V and 5 bases at J, leaving 9 bases unmatched. Germline V lookup: CDR1 MDHEN, CDR2 SYDVKM.

This chain links TRBV5-1 with TRBJ1-3; 7 positions match TRBD1. J gave up 7 bases and V 2 bases, and 12 bases lay outside the gene matches. The germline gives CDR1 SGHRS, CDR2 YFSETQ. The CDR3 extends over 16 amino acids. CDR3 in amino acids: CASSFGYRGMLNTIYF. In nucleotides, the CDR3 is TGCGCCAGCAGCTTCGGCTACAGGGGAATGTTGAACACCATATATTTT.

The chain employs TRBV7-2 and TRBJ1-2; tentatively, D is TRBD1 (5 bases). Between the trimmed V and J ends, which lost 7 bases and 4 bases, there was a span of 13 bases. CDR1 and CDR2 (germline): SGHTA, FQGNSA. There are 13 residues in the CDR3. The CDR3, as DNA: TGTGCCAGCACCATCGGGGGGGGCTATGGCTACACCTTC. Protein: CASTIGGGYGYTF.

This clone was seen only a few times. This chain joins TRBV21-1 and TRBJ1-2; TRBD1 is the table's D call and was not checked against the DNA. TRBV21-1 is recorded as a pseudogene. The CDR3 consists of 11 residues. In nucleotides, the CDR3 is TGTGCCAGCAGCGGGGCGGAGGGCTACACCTTC. Protein sequence: CASSGAEGYTF.

The chain carries TRBV5-1 and TRBJ1-1; 7 bases agree with TRBD1. Germline trimming cut 4 bases from V and 3 bases from J; bases unmatched to any gene: 3. The CDR3 is 13 residues long. The germline gives CDR1 SGHRS, CDR2 YFSETQ. CDR3: CASSNQGDTEAFF. The CDR3 nucleotides are TGCGCCAGCAGCAACCAGGGGGACACTGAAGCTTTCTTT.

The chain has TRBV28 and TRBJ1-4; weak D call: TRBD1 (6 bases). The germline gives CDR1 MDHEN, CDR2 SYDVKM. The CDR3 has 15 amino acids. The ends were cut back, 7 bases at V and 1 base at J, with 13 bases in the middle. The CDR3 nucleotides read TGTGCCAGCAACCGCCCCAGGGGAACTAATGAAAAACTGTTTTTT. It translates to CASNRPRGTNEKLFF.

This chain connects TRBV18 to TRBJ2-7; 7 bases are shared with TRBD1. The CDR3 sequence is 13 residues long. In germline, CDR1 is KGHSH, CDR2 LQKENI. Unmatched junction bases numbered 4, after V lost 6 bases and J lost 2 bases. The CDR3 nucleotides read TGTGCCAGCTCCCCGGGACAGACCTACGAGCAGTACTTC. As protein: CASSPGQTYEQYF.

This chain uses TRBV2 with TRBJ2-1; no definite D call. The CDR3 length is 13 residues. The V gene lost 0 bases and the J gene lost 10 bases, with 10 bases spanning the gap. Germline values: CDR1 SNHLY, CDR2 FYNNEI. CDR3 in amino acids: CASSEAPRGEQFF. CDR3 sequence (DNA): TGTGCCAGCAGTGAAGCCCCCCGAGGAGAGCAGTTCTTC.

The chain links TRBV30 to TRBJ1-3; D gene uncertain. Germline assignment: CDR1 GTSNPN and CDR2 SVGIG (reference sequence). CDR3 length: 13 residues. V lost 2 bases to trimming and J lost 1 base, with 6 bases between them. The CDR3 coding sequence is TGTGCCTGGAGTCGTAATTCTGGAAACACCATATATTTT. This gives the protein CAWSRNSGNTIYF.

The chain links TRBV5-4 to TRBJ1-1; D ambiguous. The CDR3 loop spans 14 amino acids. V was shortened by 0 bases and J by 2 bases, with 8 bases between the two germline ends. Germline values: CDR1 SGHNT, CDR2 YYREEE (reference sequence). The CDR3 DNA follows: TGTGCCAGCAGCTTGGGGCAGACTAACACTGAAGCTTTCTTT. It is translated as CASSLGQTNTEAFF.

The rearrangement uses TRBV9 and TRBJ2-1; D perhaps matches TRBD2 (5 bases). The CDR3 loop spans 15 amino acids. V shed 1 base and J shed 1 base, with 9 bases lying between them. The germline V gene encodes CDR1 SGDLS and CDR2 YYNGEE. The CDR3: CASSVRSGSYNEQFF. The CDR3 DNA sequence: TGTGCCAGCAGCGTAAGATCGGGATCCTACAATGAGCAGTTCTTC.

The J gene is TRBJ1-2, the V gene TRBV6-1, with 7 bases matching TRBD1. Germline values: CDR1 MNHNS, CDR2 SASEGT. Germline trimming cut 4 bases from V and 5 bases from J; bases unmatched to any gene: 4. The CDR3 extends over 13 amino acids. CDR3 sequence (DNA): TGTGCCAGCAGTGCGACAGGGACATATGGCTACACCTTC. Amino acid sequence: CASSATGTYGYTF.

V gene TRBV5-1 combines with J gene TRBJ2-2, with D perhaps TRBD2 (6 bases). This CDR3 comprises 15 residues. The germline V gene encodes CDR1 SGHRS and CDR2 YFSETQ. Trimming took off 3 bases at V and 5 bases at J, with 14 bases between the two ends. As DNA, the CDR3 is TGCGCCAGCAGCTCCGCGAGCCGGGGGACCGGGGAGCTGTTTTTT. Amino acids: CASSSASRGTGELFF.

This chain joins TRBV5-1 and TRBJ2-3, with D maybe TRBD2 (6 bases). The CDR3 runs 15 residues. Germline V lookup: CDR1 SGHRS, CDR2 YFSETQ. V lost 7 bases and J lost 3, with 18 bases in between. DNA of the CDR3: TGCGCCAGCCTCAGGCTTGGGGGGATGACAGATACGCAGTATTTT. It codes for CASLRLGGMTDTQYF.